The clone carrying this TCR beta chain has at least ten counts. From RNA transcripts, TCR beta CDR3 regions were amplified. The TCR CDR3 first-round RT-PCR relied on the HTBI primer set. TCRdb reprocessed the multiplex PCR reads with MiXCR, giving one entry per CDR3 protein. This sample has a few hundred thousand distinct CDR3 sequences, with approximately 14% found just once. The source of the sample is a study of T cells in Graves' hyperthyroidism and ophthalmopathy. Criteria for exclusion of patients were uncontrolled infection, other autoimmune disease, pregnancy or lactation. This sample holds PBMCs from less than 11 ml fresh peripheral blood. The source of this sequence is a woman aged 18-29 years with Graves' hyperthyroidism. Sequenced material: blood.

CDR3 loop: CASSIRTGGQPQHF. Written as DNA, the CDR3 is TGTGCCAGCAGCATACGGACAGGGGGTCAGCCCCAGCATTTT. The chain couples TRBV12-3 or TRBV12-4 to TRBJ1-5, with 10 bases matching TRBD1. The CDR3 has 14 residues. The V segment lost 6 bases and the J segment 6 bases; nucleotides outside the gene matches: 5.